This TCR beta chain was sequenced in a study of CD8+CD57+ T cells in acquired aplastic anemia. Across the study: DNA per sorted CD4+ or CD8+ sample ranged about 0.2 to 30 ug, averaging around 3.2 ug. Study results and limitations: A significant difference in CD8+ Simpson's diversity between patients and controls was not found.

Genomic DNA templated the TCR beta VDJ and CDR3 profiling. TCRdb recomputed calls from the reads with MiXCR, one row per CDR3 protein. The sample has 150,000 to 200,000 distinct CDR3 sequences, 47% seen once. The CDR3 runs to 14 residues. With 6 bases removed from V and 2 bases from J, the gap between germline ends came to 11 bases. CDR1 is SEHNR, CDR2 FQNEAQ, per germline (reference sequence). This clonotype was found many times. Antigen unknown. Sequencing involved patients with CD8+CD57+ cell expansion previously shown by flow cytometry. Every patient had severe acquired aplastic anemia. What was sequenced was sorted CD4+, CD8+, or CD8+CD57+ T cells (not recorded which) from PBMCs. The chain recombines TRBV7-9 with TRBJ1-5; no definite D call. The receptor comes from a human donor with aplastic anemia. In DNA form, the CDR3 reads TGTGCCAGCAGTTCAAGTGTAGGCAATCAGCCCCAGCATTTT. Amino acids: CASSSSVGNQPQHF.